This record looks at one T cell receptor (beta chain) sequence and its context. This CDR3 is also generated by other DNA sequences in the sample. The data belong to a study of blood T cell repertoires in COVID-19. On the study more broadly: Acute and convalescent COVID-19 samples came from the United States, Italy and Spain.

The data were produced by immunoSEQ multiplex PCR, yet TCRdb's version contains in-frame clones alone and is incomplete. The sample holds over 600,000 clones; just under 90% are singletons and the top ten take approximately 0.3%. In germline, CDR1 is SGHTA, CDR2 FQGNSA. The germline V and J ends were trimmed by 2 bases and 1 base, with 6 bases remaining between them. CDR3 length equals 13 residues. The chain couples TRBV7-2 to TRBJ2-7; D gene ambiguous. Material for sequencing was peripheral blood. The receptor was derived from a young woman with acute or convalescent COVID-19. The CDR3 DNA sequence: TGTGCCAGCAGCTTAAGCGCTTCCTACGAGCAGTACTTC. It translates to CASSLSASYEQYF.